Each of the 4 T cell receptor beta chains below was sequenced from the same sample in a study of CD8 T cells in ankylosing spondylitis. Findings and limits, study-wide: Blood of patients with ankylosing spondylitis appeared to be characterized by a TCR beta motif of eight highly homologous variants.

TCRdb re-derived calls from the 5' RACE reads in MiXCR, one entry per CDR3 protein. This sample has 400,000 or so distinct CDR3 sequences, with about 24% found just once. These receptors have no known antigen. The sequenced sample consisted of blood, either unsorted or a sorted T cell fraction (not recorded which). Source of these receptors: a male donor with ankylosing spondylitis.

This clonotype occurred a few times. J is TRBJ1-5 and V is TRBV20-1; D uncertain. There are 13 residues in the CDR3. The V gene lost 6 bases and the J gene lost 1 base, with 10 bases spanning the gap. Germline V gene sequence: CDR1 DFQATT, CDR2 SNEGSKA (reference sequence). The CDR3 reads CSALPQSNQPQHF. CDR3 in DNA: TGCAGTGCATTACCACAGAGCAATCAGCCCCAGCATTTT.

This clonotype turned up a few times. The chain is built from TRBV7-9 and TRBJ1-1; D call uncertain. In germline, CDR1 is SEHNR, CDR2 FQNEAQ (reference sequence). The length of the CDR3 is 13 residues. Trimming stripped 1 base from V and 1 base from J, with 4 bases between. CDR3 residues: CASSLDQNTEAFF. DNA for the CDR3: TGTGCCAGCAGCTTAGATCAGAACACTGAAGCTTTCTTT.

The V call is TRBV12-3 or TRBV12-4, the J call TRBJ1-6, with a possible D match to TRBD1 (5 bases). The V end was cut by 5 bases, the J end by 7 bases, with 12 bases between. This CDR3 spans 14 amino acids. DNA for the CDR3: TGTGCCAGCAGTCACAGGAACACCAATTCACCCCTCCACTTT. Translated: CASSHRNTNSPLHF.

The CDR3 bases are TGTGCCACCAGGGGGACAGACTATGGCTACACCTTC. Translation gives CATRGTDYGYTF. This rearrangement joins TRBV24-1 to TRBJ1-2, with 7 nucleotides matching TRBD1. V lost 7 bases, J lost 3 bases, and 1 base stayed unmatched. CDR3 size: 12 residues. From germline, CDR1 is KGHDR and CDR2 SFDVKD.